This T cell receptor (beta chain) was obtained from a study of Ad26.COV2.S vaccination and SARS-CoV-2 variants. Overall study findings and caveats: Vaccinees showed greater spike-specific TCR breadth than placebo recipients.

As concerns this clone: The antigen remains undetermined.

Here immunoSEQ multiplex PCR was the method, and the copy in TCRdb shows in-frame clones only, minus some. The sample includes about 390,000 clones, less than 90% of them seen just once. As for treatment: about 20 received Ad26.COV2.S at low or high dose, single or two shots; roughly five received placebo; per-sample allocation not given. Collection of the samples took place on day 63 after the first injection of vaccine or placebo. The CDR3 loop spans 16 amino acids. In germline, CDR1 is MNHEY, CDR2 SMNVEV (reference sequence). Trimming stripped 1 base from V and 1 base from J, with 8 bases between.

Sample: peripheral blood, taken in a trial of Ad26.COV2.S vaccine versus placebo. The rearrangement uses TRBV27 and TRBJ2-6, with D uncertain. The source is a person aged 18-65 years who received the Ad26.COV2.S COVID-19 vaccine or a placebo. The CDR3 DNA follows: TGTGCCAGCAGTTTATTTGTGGGGTCTGGGGCCAACGTCCTGACTTTC. As protein: CASSLFVGSGANVLTF.